This entry lists 28 T cell receptor beta chains sequenced from one sample in a study of regulatory T cells in long-lasting Graves disease. Building the TCR beta libraries relied on iRepertoire HTBI primers, and CDR3 regions underwent Arm-PCR. TCRdb re-analysed the multiplex PCR reads in MiXCR, keeping a single row per CDR3 protein. The table lists 350,000 to 500,000 distinct CDR3 sequences, over 15% of them singletons. Described time point: newly diagnosed GD, antithyroid drugs for less than 3 months. Construction of the TCR library relied on RNA isolated from PBMCs. These records were also assigned to another study, of T cells in Graves' hyperthyroidism and ophthalmopathy.

The sample consisted of peripheral blood mononuclear cells (PBMCs), taken at new diagnosis, from a patient treated with antithyroid drugs. These receptor sequences come from a woman younger than 35 with Graves disease.

This clonotype appeared a few times. This sequence joins TRBV18 and TRBJ2-3; D gene unclear. Germline V lookup: CDR1 KGHSH, CDR2 LQKENI. This CDR3 contains 14 residues. V lost 1 base and J lost 4, with 9 bases in between. CDR3 in DNA: TGTGCCAGCTCACCACAGACCGGCGCAGATACGCAGTATTTT. Its translation: CASSPQTGADTQYF.

The sample holds many counts of this clonotype. The chain combines TRBV20-1 with TRBJ2-7; 7 positions match TRBD1. Germline lookup yields CDR1 DFQATT and CDR2 SNEGSKA (reference sequence). CDR3 size: 13 residues. With 5 bases clipped from V and 4 bases from J, the junction kept 8 bases outside the gene matches. The CDR3 DNA reads TGCAGTGCTCAACAGGGGCCAGAGTACGAGCAGTACTTC. It specifies CSAQQGPEYEQYF.

The DNA for the CDR3 is TGTGCCAGCAGTTACTCGACTTGGGGGTACGAGCAGTACTTC. This encodes CASSYSTWGYEQYF. The chain links TRBV6-2 or TRBV6-3 to TRBJ2-7; possibly TRBD1 or TRBD2 for D (5 bases each). The V end was cut by 0 bases, the J end by 4 bases, with 10 bases between. The CDR3 has 14 amino acids. In germline, CDR1 is MNHEY, CDR2 SVGEGT.

About this clonotype itself: A much more abundant neighbour one base away suggests this may be a read error. The V gene is TRBV27, the J gene TRBJ2-3; no firm D call. The CDR3 is 15 amino acids. Germline lookup yields CDR1 MNHEY and CDR2 SMNVEV (reference sequence). CDR3 residues: CASQGLGPDTHTQYF. CDR3 in DNA: TGTGCCAGCCAAGGGCTTGGGCCCGACACACATACGCAGTATTTT.

This clonotype was seen ten or more times. The genes are TRBV6-1 and TRBJ2-1; D might be TRBD1 or TRBD2, each matching 6 bases. Looked up from germline, CDR1 is MNHNS and CDR2 is SASEGT. Trimming shortened V by 5 bases and J by 6 bases, and 17 bases separated the two germline ends. The CDR3 extends over 15 amino acids. The CDR3 is CASSTGSWGGNEQFF. CDR3 nucleotides: TGTGCCAGCAGTACAGGGAGCTGGGGAGGCAATGAGCAGTTCTTC.

This clonotype was seen many times. The gene calls are TRBV20-1 and TRBJ2-7; TRBD1 aligns across 7 bases. With 1 base clipped from V and 4 bases from J, the junction kept 10 bases outside the gene matches. The germline CDR1 and CDR2 sequences are DFQATT and SNEGSKA (reference sequence). This CDR3 is built from 15 residues. The CDR3 spells CSARGDSPVRYEQYF. CDR3 bases: TGCAGTGCTAGAGGGGACAGCCCCGTGCGGTACGAGCAGTACTTC.

This clonotype was recorded a few times. The DNA of the CDR3 is TGTGCCACCGCGGGCCCGGGTTACGAGCAGTACTTC. Translating gives CATAGPGYEQYF. The genes are TRBV15 and TRBJ2-7; D is possibly TRBD2 (5 bases). The germline V gene encodes CDR1 LNHNV and CDR2 YYDKDF (reference sequence). The CDR3 has 12 amino acids. V lost 8 bases to trimming and J lost 4 bases, with 12 bases between them.

This clonotype was counted a single time. This chain uses TRBV28 with TRBJ2-2, with 10 bases lining up with TRBD2. Trimming removed 6 bases from V and 5 bases from J; junction bases left unmatched: 6. Per germline, CDR1 MDHEN and CDR2 SYDVKM. The CDR3 has 15 amino acids. The CDR3 region is CASSQGLADTGELFF. The CDR3, as DNA: TGTGCCAGCAGCCAAGGACTAGCGGATACCGGGGAGCTGTTTTTT.

With respect to this clonotype: This may come from a read error, since a much larger clone is one base off. Since the CDR3 does not end with the conserved phenylalanine or tryptophan, this likely comes from a read error. No DNA is shown, since the ends of the CDR3 on it are uncertain; the CDR3 is the one TCRdb lists. The J gene is TRBJ2-1, the V gene TRBV7-9; TRBD2 is the table's D call and was not checked against the DNA. Counting both end residues, the CDR3 totals 13 amino acids. Looked up from germline, CDR1 is SEHNR and CDR2 is FQNEAQ (reference sequence). CDR3 amino acids: CASSRPLAGGPVS.

At least ten counts were recorded for this clonotype. The rearrangement joins TRBV29-1 to TRBJ2-1; 7 positions agree with TRBD2. The V and J ends lost 6 bases and 0 bases, in that order; junction bases with no gene match: 8. The CDR3 extends over 15 amino acids. The germline V gene encodes CDR1 SQVTM and CDR2 ANQGSEA. CDR3 sequence: CSVPSGASSYNEQFF. CDR3 coding DNA: TGCAGCGTACCAAGCGGGGCTAGCTCCTACAATGAGCAGTTCTTC.

This clonotype was counted a few times. This sequence joins TRBV27 and TRBJ2-1, with 8 bases fitting TRBD1. Germline V CDR1 and CDR2: MNHEY, SMNVEV (reference sequence). The CDR3 extends over 12 amino acids. The trim removed 8 bases at V and 5 bases at J, leaving 2 bases unmatched. CDR3 region: CASQTGDNEQFF. The DNA of the CDR3 is TGTGCCAGCCAGACAGGGGACAATGAGCAGTTCTTC.

This clonotype was seen repeatedly, ten times or more. The chain has TRBV18 and TRBJ1-2, with unresolved D. V gave up 3 bases and J gave up 7 bases, with 12 bases separating them. The germline V gene encodes CDR1 KGHSH and CDR2 LQKENI. The length of the CDR3 is 13 residues. As DNA, the CDR3 is TGTGCCAGCTCACCGAAAGAGTATGCTGGCTACACCTTC. This gives the protein CASSPKEYAGYTF.

The chain has TRBV4-3 and TRBJ1-4, with D perhaps matching TRBD1 (5 bases). The CDR3 sequence is 15 residues long. The germline V gene encodes CDR1 LGHNA and CDR2 YSLEER. V dropped 7 bases and J dropped 0 bases, with 12 bases sitting between them. The chain's CDR3 is CASTGAIATNEKLFF. The CDR3 DNA follows: TGCGCCAGCACCGGGGCTATTGCAACTAATGAAAAACTGTTTTTT.

This clonotype was seen a single time. The chain combines TRBV7-3 with TRBJ2-1; TRBD2 agrees at 10 bases. The CDR3 length is 16 residues. From germline, CDR1 is SGHTA and CDR2 FQGTGA. Trimming cost V 5 bases and J 12 bases; bases outside gene matches: 16. CDR3 coding DNA: TGTGCCAGCAGCCCAACCGGGACTAGCGTCGCCCTTGGGCAGTTCTTC. Its protein is CASSPTGTSVALGQFF.

This clonotype was found many times. This chain joins TRBV5-5 and TRBJ2-7, with unresolved D. This CDR3 comprises 12 residues. Germline assignment: CDR1 SGHKS and CDR2 YYEKEE (reference sequence). Deletions cut 0 bases from V and 8 bases from J, with 9 bases between. The CDR3 DNA follows: TGTGCCAGCAGCTTGGGCCCAGTTAAGCAGTACTTC. It is translated as CASSLGPVKQYF.

This clonotype was seen a few times. This sequence joins TRBV28 and TRBJ2-3; 9 nucleotides agree with TRBD2. J lost 1 base, V lost 3 bases, and 5 bases had no gene match. This CDR3 spans 16 amino acids. Germline-derived CDR1 and CDR2 are MDHEN and SYDVKM. The CDR3 DNA reads TGTGCCAGCAGTTTGACTCTAGCGGGGCGCACAGATACGCAGTATTTT. Its translation: CASSLTLAGRTDTQYF. Based on the CDR3 plus reference TRBV28 and TRBJ2-3, the full variable domain is DVKVTQSSRYLVKRTGEKVFLECVQDMDHENMFWYRQDPGLGLRLIYFSYDVKMKEKGDIPEGYSVSREKKERFSLILESASTNQTSMYLCASSLTLAGRTDTQYFGPGTRLTVL.

In its sample, this clonotype was seen many times. The chain carries TRBV7-2 and TRBJ1-5; D gene ambiguous. With 2 bases removed from V and 1 base from J, the gap between germline ends came to 9 bases. Per the germline V gene, CDR1 is SGHTA and CDR2 is FQGNSA. CDR3 length: 15 amino acids. CDR3 in DNA: TGTGCCAGCAGCTTATCGGGTATGAGCAATCAGCCCCAGCATTTT. Protein product: CASSLSGMSNQPQHF.

This clonotype was seen many times. V gene TRBV2 combines with J gene TRBJ2-7; 11 nucleotides agree with TRBD1. V was pared by 10 bases and J by 3 bases, with 8 bases of the junction left unmatched. Germline V gene data show CDR1 as SNHLY and CDR2 as FYNNEI. The CDR3 runs 14 residues. CDR3 DNA: TGTGCCAATATCCGGGACAGGGGGAGCTACGAGCAGTACTTC. It specifies CANIRDRGSYEQYF.

The chain is built from TRBV3-1 and TRBJ1-4, with a possible D match to TRBD1 (5 bases). In germline, CDR1 is LGHDT, CDR2 YNNKEL (reference sequence). This CDR3 contains 14 residues. Trimming removed 3 bases from V and 2 bases from J, with 7 bases in between. The CDR3 spells CASSQTVTNEKLFF. CDR3 sequence (DNA): TGTGCCAGCAGCCAGACAGTGACTAATGAAAAACTGTTTTTT.

V usage is TRBV7-6 and J usage is TRBJ1-5; D is uncertain. V shed 1 base and J shed 7 bases, with 11 bases lying between them. Germline V lookup: CDR1 SGHVS, CDR2 FNYEAQ. The CDR3 spans 14 residues. In DNA form, the CDR3 reads TGTGCCAGCAGCTTAGAGGCTCTTGGCCAGCCCCAGCATTTT. It translates to CASSLEALGQPQHF.

This chain uses TRBV5-1 with TRBJ2-5; D gene ambiguous. Trimming took 4 bases from V and 1 from J, leaving 11 bases between them. The CDR3 contains 14 residues. Germline loops: CDR1 SGHRS, CDR2 YFSETQ. The CDR3 is CASSALPFQETQYF. Here the CDR3 DNA reads TGCGCCAGCAGCGCTCTACCCTTCCAAGAGACCCAGTACTTC.

The CDR3 sequence is CASSKGNSYEQYF. In DNA form, the CDR3 reads TGCGCCAGCAGTAAGGGGAACTCCTACGAGCAGTACTTC. J is TRBJ2-7 and V is TRBV10-1; a possible D gene is TRBD1 (5 bases). The CDR3 is 13 amino acids. Trimming cost V 5 bases and J 0 bases, with 8 bases left between them. Germline V gene sequence: CDR1 WNHNN, CDR2 SYGVQD (reference sequence).

There are many counts of this clonotype. V and J are TRBV15 and TRBJ1-3, with TRBD1 matching 11 bases. The CDR3 spans 15 residues. The V gene end was trimmed by 3 bases and the J gene end by 4 bases; junction bases not matched to a gene: 2. The germline CDR1 and CDR2 sequences are LNHNV and YYDKDF (reference sequence). CDR3 region: CATSRDRGRGNTIYF. DNA for the CDR3: TGTGCCACCAGCAGGGACAGGGGGCGCGGAAACACCATATATTTT. The full variable domain, in which reference TRBV15 and TRBJ1-3 provide the parts outside the CDR3, is DAMVIQNPRYQVTQFGKPVTLSCSQTLNHNVMYWYQQKSSQAPKLLFHYYDKDFNNEADTPDNFQSRRPNTSFCFLDIRSPGLGDTAMYLCATSRDRGRGNTIYFGEGSWLTVV.

This clonotype was found a few times. V and J are TRBV11-1 and TRBJ2-3; possibly TRBD2 for D (7 bases). Germline V gives CDR1 SGHAT, CDR2 FQDESV (reference sequence). The CDR3 runs 19 residues. V lost 4 bases, J lost 1 base, and 24 bases lay in between. The CDR3 region has the DNA TGTGCCAGCAGCTCAGGGGCTTTTAGCAGCGGGGCCGGCACAGATACGCAGTATTTT. As protein: CASSSGAFSSGAGTDTQYF.

This clonotype has a count of ten or more. The chain uses TRBV27 and TRBJ2-1, with 8 bases fitting TRBD2. Germline assignment: CDR1 MNHEY and CDR2 SMNVEV (reference sequence). The CDR3 is 12 residues long. V gave up 8 bases and J gave up 5 bases; unmatched junction bases: 2. The CDR3 sequence is CASSGGHNEQFF. The CDR3, as DNA: TGTGCCAGCTCGGGGGGGCACAATGAGCAGTTCTTC.

The table lists this clonotype with a few counts. The chain is built from TRBV5-1 and TRBJ2-1; D ambiguous. The J call could be wrong; TRBJ2-5 is a better fit for the DNA end. This CDR3 is built from 14 residues. The germline V gene has CDR1 SGHRS and CDR2 YFSETQ. In DNA, the CDR3 is TGCGCCAGCAGCTTACTACCTAAAGGAGAGACCCAGTACTTC. It codes for CASSLLPKGETQYF.

Many counts were recorded for this clonotype. The chain links TRBV27 to TRBJ2-1; perhaps D is TRBD1 or TRBD2 (5 bases each). The CDR3 has 14 residues. V gave up 3 bases and J gave up 2 bases, with 8 bases separating them. Germline V gives CDR1 MNHEY, CDR2 SMNVEV (reference sequence). The CDR3 loop reads CASSFRETYNEQFF. The CDR3 nucleotides read TGTGCCAGCAGTTTCAGGGAGACCTACAATGAGCAGTTCTTC.

The chain has TRBV7-2 and TRBJ2-3; 9 bases match TRBD1. The CDR3 has 15 amino acids. Germline CDR1 reads SGHTA; CDR2 reads FQGNSA. The trim removed 6 bases at V and 1 base at J, leaving 5 bases unmatched. CDR3 nucleotide sequence: TGTGCCAGCAGACAGAGGACAGGGGGCACAGATACGCAGTATTTT. Amino acid sequence: CASRQRTGGTDTQYF.